The next 18 T cell receptor beta chains were all read from a single sample in a study of T cell responses to AZD1222 COVID-19 vaccine. Method: immunoSEQ multiplex PCR; TCRdb's copy keeps in-frame clones and lacks some. The sample has roughly 120,000 clones, roughly 90% seen once; the top ten hold approximately 5.5%. The source material was peripheral blood, sampled on day 0 of AZD1222 vaccination. Every receptor here comes from an adult in good health.

This clone was picked up one time. The chain recombines TRBV13 with TRBJ2-4, with a weak D call TRBD2 (6 bases). V lost 5 bases, J lost 8 bases, and 22 bases lay in between. This CDR3 region has 16 residues. From germline, CDR1 is PRHDT and CDR2 FYEKMQ (reference sequence). CDR3 DNA: TGTGCCAGCAGCCGAGGGTCGGGGGTAGCTTCGGACATTCAGTACTTC. Translated, it gives CASSRGSGVASDIQYF.

The chain is built from TRBV20-1 and TRBJ1-2; D might be TRBD1 (6 bases). V lost 6 bases to trimming and J lost 8 bases, with 13 bases between them. Germline V lookup: CDR1 DFQATT, CDR2 SNEGSKA (reference sequence). This CDR3 spans 11 amino acids. This CDR3 reads CSANRAQGYTF. The CDR3 region has the DNA TGCAGTGCCAACAGGGCACAGGGCTACACCTTC.

The table lists this clone with a few counts. The CDR3 DNA follows: TGTGCCATCTCCTCGGACAGGGGCTTCCAAGAGACCCAGTACTTC. Translation: CAISSDRGFQETQYF. The chain carries TRBV10-3 and TRBJ2-5, with 9 bases fitting TRBD1. CDR1 and CDR2 (germline): ENHRY, SYGVKD. This CDR3 is 15 amino acids long. V lost 8 bases, J lost 1 base, and 8 bases stayed unmatched.

This clone occurred once. This chain uses TRBV5-1 with TRBJ1-2; D not certain. The V end was cut by 0 bases, the J end by 7 bases, with 19 bases between. The CDR3 extends over 16 amino acids. Per the germline V gene, CDR1 is SGHRS and CDR2 is YFSETQ. The chain's CDR3 is CASSLAPQSSMGGYTF. Written as DNA, the CDR3 is TGCGCCAGCAGCTTGGCCCCCCAGTCCTCCATGGGTGGCTACACCTTC. The whole variable domain, filled in from reference TRBV5-1 and TRBJ1-2, reads KAGVTQTPRYLIKTRGQQVTLSCSPISGHRSVSWYQQTPGQGLQFLFEYFSETQRNKGNFPGRFSGRQFSNSRSEMNVSTLELGDSALYLCASSLAPQSSMGGYTFGSGTRLTVV.

The rearrangement joins TRBV14 to TRBJ2-7, with 8 bases matching TRBD1. CDR3 length: 13 amino acids. CDR1 SGHDN and CDR2 FVKESK come from the germline V gene. Germline trimming cut 4 bases from V and 7 bases from J; bases unmatched to any gene: 6. The CDR3 reads CASSPNRDREQYF. The CDR3 DNA reads as TGTGCCAGCAGCCCCAACCGGGACAGGGAGCAGTACTTC.

The chain links TRBV15 to TRBJ1-1; D might be TRBD1 (6 bases). Per germline, CDR1 LNHNV and CDR2 YYDKDF (reference sequence). This CDR3 has 14 residues. Trimming shortened V by 0 bases and J by 5 bases, and 10 bases separated the two germline ends. CDR3 nucleotide sequence: TGTGCCACCAGCAGAGACAGGGGTTGGACTGAAGCTTTCTTT. Amino acids: CATSRDRGWTEAFF. The full variable domain, with the rest looked up from reference TRBV15 and TRBJ1-1, is DAMVIQNPRYQVTQFGKPVTLSCSQTLNHNVMYWYQQKSSQAPKLLFHYYDKDFNNEADTPDNFQSRRPNTSFCFLDIRSPGLGDTAMYLCATSRDRGWTEAFFGQGTRLTVV.

This clone was seen only once. The chain carries TRBV2 and TRBJ1-5, with no clear D. The CDR3 runs to 13 residues. The V gene lost 6 bases and the J gene lost 4 bases, with 10 bases spanning the gap. Looked up from germline, CDR1 is SNHLY and CDR2 is FYNNEI. DNA of the CDR3: TGTGCCAGCAGGGGAGGGCTGAATCAGCCCCAGCATTTT. It yields the protein CASRGGLNQPQHF.

This rearrangement joins TRBV28 to TRBJ1-5, with 8 nucleotides matching TRBD1. Trimming at V came to 8 bases and at J to 2 bases, leaving 5 bases not matched to a gene. The CDR3 length is 14 residues. The germline V gene has CDR1 MDHEN and CDR2 SYDVKM. The CDR3 nucleotides read TGTGCCAGCTCTAAGACAGGGGGCAATCAGCCCCAGCATTTT. Protein: CASSKTGGNQPQHF.

The rearrangement links TRBV9 to TRBJ1-2, with D perhaps TRBD1 (6 bases). Germline V gives CDR1 SGDLS, CDR2 YYNGEE. The CDR3 covers 16 residues. V lost 0 bases, J lost 4 bases, and 16 bases lay in between. The CDR3 spells CASSVARGQTLYGYTF. CDR3 coding DNA: TGTGCCAGCAGCGTAGCTCGAGGACAGACCCTCTATGGCTACACCTTC. The entire variable domain, with the rest obtained from reference TRBV9 and TRBJ1-2, is as follows: DSGVTQTPKHLITATGQRVTLRCSPRSGDLSVYWYQQSLDQGLQFLIQYYNGEERAKGNILERFSAQQFPDLHSELNLSSLELGDSALYFCASSVARGQTLYGYTFGSGTRLTVV.

This clone was detected only once. V and J are TRBV24-1 and TRBJ1-2; TRBD1 matches 11 bases. The germline gives CDR1 KGHDR, CDR2 SFDVKD. The CDR3 contains 14 residues. J was trimmed by 7 bases and V by 3 bases; bases with no gene match: 3. The CDR3 nucleotides read TGTGCCACCAGTGATGGACAGGGGGCCGGTGGCTACACCTTC. Translating gives CATSDGQGAGGYTF.

In its sample, this clone was seen once. The chain combines TRBV2 with TRBJ1-6, with 10 nucleotides matching TRBD1. Germline CDR1 SNHLY, CDR2 FYNNEI. Trimming at V came to 6 bases and at J to 7 bases, leaving 3 bases not matched to a gene. The CDR3 runs 14 residues. The CDR3 DNA sequence: TGTGCCAGCAGCCCGGACAGGGGGAATTCACCCCTCCACTTT. The encoded protein is CASSPDRGNSPLHF. Filled out from reference TRBV2 and TRBJ1-6, the complete variable domain reads EPEVTQTPSHQVTQMGQEVILRCVPISNHLYFYWYRQILGQKVEFLVSFYNNEISEKSEIFDDQFSVERPDGSNFTLKIRSTKLEDSAMYFCASSPDRGNSPLHFGNGTRLTVT.

The chain uses TRBV2 and TRBJ1-2; TRBD1 might be the D (6 bases). The CDR3 has 14 residues. V lost 3 bases and J 1 base, leaving 9 bases between the germline ends. The germline V gene has CDR1 SNHLY and CDR2 FYNNEI. The DNA of the CDR3 is TGTGCCAGCAGTGAGCCGGACAGTAACTATGGCTACACCTTC. Translated, it gives CASSEPDSNYGYTF.

The J gene is TRBJ2-7, the V gene TRBV28, with TRBD2 matching over 13 bases. Losses at the gene ends were 10 bases for V and 6 bases for J; bases not matched to a gene: 6. Germline V lookup: CDR1 MDHEN, CDR2 SYDVKM. The CDR3 runs to 13 residues. The CDR3 spells CATLAGGPGEQYF. CDR3 coding DNA: TGTGCCACACTAGCGGGAGGGCCCGGCGAGCAGTACTTC.

Only one count was recorded for this clone. Here the CDR3 DNA reads TGTGCCAGCAGTCCCTCGACAGGGGGCAGCTATGGCTACACCTTC. This gives the protein CASSPSTGGSYGYTF. The rearrangement links TRBV28 to TRBJ1-2; 10 positions agree with TRBD1. J was trimmed by 4 bases and V by 5 bases; bases with no gene match: 7. CDR1 and CDR2 (germline): MDHEN, SYDVKM. This CDR3 spans 15 amino acids.

The V and J genes are TRBV4-3 and TRBJ2-3; TRBD2 might be the D (6 bases). Germline-derived CDR1 and CDR2 are LGHNA and YSLEER. The CDR3 has 16 residues. V lost 1 base, J lost 0 bases, and 11 bases lay in between. As DNA, the CDR3 is TGCGCCAGCAGCCAAGTATCGGGAGCTAGCACAGATACGCAGTATTTT. It yields the protein CASSQVSGASTDTQYF.

The chain links TRBV10-3 to TRBJ2-3, with a weak D call TRBD2 (6 bases). There are 14 residues in the CDR3. Trimming took 10 bases from V and 0 from J, leaving 14 bases between them. CDR1 ENHRY and CDR2 SYGVKD come from the germline V gene. CDR3 protein: CATRPGTSTDTQYF. The CDR3 DNA follows: TGTGCCACACGACCAGGGACTAGCACAGATACGCAGTATTTT.

The chain is built from TRBV30 and TRBJ1-6, with 8 positions matching TRBD1. Unmatched junction bases numbered 6, after V lost 0 bases and J lost 8 bases. Germline CDR1 GTSNPN, CDR2 SVGIG (reference sequence). CDR3 length: 15 amino acids. CDR3 coding DNA: TGTGCCTGGAGTGTACCCAGGGGGCGATATTCACCCCTCCACTTT. It translates to CAWSVPRGRYSPLHF.

The chain uses TRBV14 and TRBJ1-4, with D hard to call. Trimming took off 4 bases at V and 0 bases at J, with 9 bases between the two ends. CDR3 length: 15 residues. Germline V CDR1 and CDR2: SGHDN, FVKESK. The CDR3 nucleotides read TGTGCCAGCAGCCTAATAGGAACAACTAATGAAAAACTGTTTTTT. It translates to CASSLIGTTNEKLFF.